The rows below give T cell receptor beta chains drawn from one sample of a study of spatial heterogeneity in lung cancer. One entry per CDR3 protein results from TCRdb running MiXCR on the 5' RACE reads. The sample contains 6,000 or so distinct CDR3 sequences, 7.7% of which appear only once. Specimen: lung tumor tissue, collected at surgery. These receptors all stem from a female donor with early-stage non-small cell lung cancer. Each CDR3 is given with its conserved first and last residue. D genes are given only for firm matches. Clone size is given for some rows only: seen once, a few or many times, or a class if the clone is expanded.

j_gene	d_gene	abundance	v_gene	CDR3nt	CDR3aa
TRBJ2-5	TRBD2	few	TRBV20-1	TGCAGTGCTAGAGTGGCTAGCGGGAGCCAAGAGACCCAGTACTTC	CSARVASGSQETQYF
TRBJ2-2	NA	many	TRBV5-8	TGTGCCAGCAGCTTTATACAGCTCACCGGGGAGCTGTTTTTT	CASSFIQLTGELFF
TRBJ2-2	TRBD2	medium-sized	TRBV12-3/TRBV12-4	TGTGCCAGCAGTTTTGCGGGGGGTAATACCGGGGAGCTGTTTTTT	CASSFAGGNTGELFF
TRBJ1-2	NA	many	TRBV29-1	TGCAGCGTTGAACTTAACTATGGCTACACCTTC	CSVELNYGYTF
TRBJ2-3	NA	many	TRBV20-1	TGCAGTGCTAGAGATGGCCAGGGGGGAGATACGCAGTATTTT	CSARDGQGGDTQYF
TRBJ2-7	TRBD2	medium-sized	TRBV7-6	TGTGCCAGCAGCGCGTGGACTAGCGGGTCCTTAGAGCAGTACTTC	CASSAWTSGSLEQYF
TRBJ2-1	NA	many	TRBV7-8	TGTGCCAGCAGACCTCTAGGCAATGAGCAGTTCTTC	CASRPLGNEQFF
TRBJ2-1	NA	NA	TRBV12-3/TRBV12-4	TGTGCCAGCAGTTTAGGGCTAGGGGTCCACAATGAGCAGTTCTTC	CASSLGLGVHNEQFF
TRBJ2-3	NA	NA	TRBV18	TGTGCCAGCTCACCGACTTCCGTCAGCGCAAAAAACACAGATACGCAGTATTTT	CASSPTSVSAKNTDTQYF
TRBJ2-5	NA	once	TRBV6-5	TGTGCCAGCAGTAGACTTGGACTGGGCCAAGAGACCCAGTACTTC	CASSRLGLGQETQYF
TRBJ2-7	NA	many	TRBV28	TGTGCCAGCAGTTCCCCCGAGCAGTACTACGAGCAGTACTTC	CASSSPEQYYEQYF
TRBJ1-2	NA	medium-sized	TRBV28	TGTGCCAGCACCTCGAGGACCTATGGCTACACCTTC	CASTSRTYGYTF
TRBJ2-7	TRBD2	many	TRBV5-1	TGCGCCAGCAGCTTGGTGGGCGGGAGGGCTGGCGAGCAGTACTTC	CASSLVGGRAGEQYF